Shown below are 15 T cell receptor beta chains from a single sample sequenced in a study of CD8 T cells in ankylosing spondylitis. TCRdb re-derived calls from the 5' RACE reads in MiXCR, one entry per CDR3 protein. The data contain hundreds of thousands of distinct CDR3 sequences, roughly 8.6% of them singletons. Sequences were obtained from blood, either unsorted or a sorted T cell fraction (not recorded which). These receptors all come from a male donor with ankylosing spondylitis or in good health (not recorded which).

This clonotype was seen ten or more times. The J gene is TRBJ2-1, the V gene TRBV14; D might be TRBD2 (5 bases). The V gene's germline CDR1 is SGHDN and CDR2 FVKESK. This CDR3 spans 16 amino acids. V shed 4 bases and J shed 5 bases, with 18 bases lying between them. Here the CDR3 DNA reads TGTGCCAGCAGCCGCGATTGGGTAGCGACCAACAATGAGCAGTTCTTC. Translated: CASSRDWVATNNEQFF.

The chain uses TRBV18 and TRBJ2-5; D remains ambiguous. V lost 3 bases and J lost 5, with 7 bases in between. The CDR3 totals 12 residues. Germline values: CDR1 KGHSH, CDR2 LQKENI. CDR3 in DNA: TGTGCCAGCTCACCGGTTGGGGAGACCCAGTACTTC. Residues: CASSPVGETQYF. Full variable domain (missing parts from reference TRBV18 and TRBJ2-5): NAGVMQNPRHLVRRRGQEARLRCSPMKGHSHVYWYRQLPEEGLKFMVYLQKENIIDESGMPKERFSAEFPKEGPSILRIQQVVRGDSAAYFCASSPVGETQYFGPGTRLLVL.

This clonotype was picked up many times. The chain uses TRBV29-1 and TRBJ1-4; D is uncertain. Trimming removed 3 bases from V and 5 bases from J, with 19 bases in between. Germline V CDR1 and CDR2: SQVTM, ANQGSEA. The CDR3 consists of 16 residues. As DNA, the CDR3 is TGCAGCGTTGAGTTCCAGTTTGGAACGGAAAATGAAAAACTGTTTTTT. Protein: CSVEFQFGTENEKLFF.

This clonotype was seen at least ten times. The chain employs TRBV12-3 or TRBV12-4 and TRBJ2-7; 9 nucleotides line up with TRBD1. The V and J ends lost 4 bases and 6 bases, in that order; junction bases with no gene match: 10. This CDR3 is 15 amino acids long. CDR3 sequence (DNA): TGTGCCAGCAGTTCCTACTACAGGGGGCAGGGCGAGCAGTACTTC. The encoded protein is CASSSYYRGQGEQYF.

This clonotype was seen ten or more times. V usage is TRBV29-1 and J usage is TRBJ1-2; maybe TRBD1 (6 bases). CDR1 and CDR2 (germline): SQVTM, ANQGSEA. CDR3 length: 12 amino acids. The V end was cut by 4 bases, the J end by 4 bases, with 10 bases between. The CDR3 loop reads CSVVQGTYGYTF. CDR3 bases: TGCAGCGTTGTGCAGGGGACCTATGGCTACACCTTC.

This clonotype appeared a few times. The V gene is TRBV13, the J gene TRBJ2-5, with unresolved D. The CDR3 has 12 residues. Germline V gene sequence: CDR1 PRHDT, CDR2 FYEKMQ (reference sequence). V dropped 5 bases and J dropped 7 bases, with 11 bases sitting between them. The CDR3 protein is CASSEKWRTQYF. CDR3 DNA: TGTGCCAGCAGCGAAAAATGGAGGACCCAGTACTTC.

There are a few counts of this clonotype. The CDR3 nucleotides read TGTGCCAGCAGCCAGGCCCACAGGGTTGAGACTGAAGCTTTCTTT. As protein: CASSQAHRVETEAFF. The V gene is TRBV4-2, the J gene TRBJ1-1, with a weak D call TRBD1 (6 bases). V gave up 3 bases and J gave up 5 bases, with 16 bases separating them. The CDR3 is made up of 15 amino acids. CDR1 and CDR2 (germline): LGHNA, YNFKEQ.

The sample holds many counts of this clonotype. J is TRBJ1-1 and V is TRBV12-3 or TRBV12-4; the D gene is possibly TRBD1 (5 bases). The CDR3 length is 14 residues. Trimming removed 5 bases from V and 0 bases from J, with 10 bases in between. DNA of the CDR3: TGTGCCAGCAGTGGGGGAGTTATGAACACTGAAGCTTTCTTT. This gives the protein CASSGGVMNTEAFF.

As concerns this clonotype: This clone may be a read error of a much larger clone one base away. This chain joins TRBV10-2 and TRBJ2-2, with 11 bases lining up with TRBD2. Germline CDR1 reads WSHSY; CDR2 reads SAAADI. The CDR3 has 15 residues. CDR3 coding DNA: TGCGCCAGCAGTGGGGTGACTAGCGGGGTCTCAGAGCTGTATTTT. Its translation: CASSGVTSGVSELYF.

This clonotype showed up many times. The gene calls are TRBV6-1 and TRBJ2-1; D may be TRBD1 or TRBD2 (5 bases each). CDR1 is MNHNS and CDR2 is SASEGT in the germline V gene. Trimming cost V 6 bases and J 6 bases, with 21 bases left between them. This CDR3 comprises 16 residues. The CDR3 DNA reads as TGTGCCAGCAGCCCGGGACGTACCTATGGGTCCAATGAGCAGTTCTTC. Amino acids: CASSPGRTYGSNEQFF.

This clonotype has ten or more counts. The V call is TRBV29-1, the J call TRBJ2-3; D is uncertain. V gave up 0 bases and J gave up 0 bases, with 10 bases separating them. The CDR3 totals 15 residues. Germline CDR1 SQVTM, CDR2 ANQGSEA. Here the CDR3 reads CSVEERATSTDTQYF. In DNA, the CDR3 is TGCAGCGTTGAAGAAAGGGCAACTAGCACAGATACGCAGTATTTT.

This clonotype was counted at least ten times. The chain couples TRBV11-2 to TRBJ2-3; 12 nucleotides align to TRBD2. The germline CDR1 and CDR2 sequences are SGHAT and FQNNGV. CDR3 length: 17 residues. Trimming cost V 4 bases and J 2 bases; bases outside gene matches: 7. DNA of the CDR3: TGTGCCAGCAGCTCGGGGACTAGCGGGTACCACACAGATACGCAGTATTTT. Amino acid sequence: CASSSGTSGYHTDTQYF.

This clonotype was found many times. The chain links TRBV29-1 to TRBJ2-7; D gene ambiguous. Trimming removed 4 bases from V and 0 bases from J, with 10 bases in between. Germline V gene sequence: CDR1 SQVTM, CDR2 ANQGSEA. The CDR3 length is 13 residues. CDR3 bases: TGCAGCGTTGTGGCCCCCACCTCCTACGAGCAGTACTTC. It specifies CSVVAPTSYEQYF.

Many counts were recorded for this clonotype. The chain combines TRBV5-1 with TRBJ2-7; 7 bases map to TRBD1. The germline CDR1 and CDR2 sequences are SGHRS and YFSETQ. This CDR3 has 16 residues. Trimming took 4 bases from V and 4 from J; bases not matched to a gene: 14. This chain's CDR3 is CASSPSIGQVAYEQYF. The CDR3 DNA sequence: TGCGCCAGCAGCCCTTCAATCGGACAGGTTGCGTACGAGCAGTACTTC.

This clonotype was detected a few times. J is TRBJ2-3 and V is TRBV5-1, with D tentatively TRBD1 or TRBD2 (5 bases each). Germline lookup yields CDR1 SGHRS and CDR2 YFSETQ. The CDR3 covers 15 residues. V dropped 4 bases and J dropped 2 bases, with 14 bases sitting between them. CDR3 in DNA: TGCGCCAGCAGCCTGGGACCGCTCTCCACAGATACGCAGTATTTT. It encodes CASSLGPLSTDTQYF.